The clone carrying this T cell receptor (beta chain) showed up just a few times. The record originates from a study of T-cell memory formation after mild COVID-19. TCRdb redid the calling of the 5' RACE reads with MiXCR, one entry per CDR3 protein. The table has more than 300,000 distinct CDR3 sequences, approximately 13% seen once. Germline V gene data show CDR1 as SGHRS and CDR2 as YFSETQ. The CDR3 has 16 residues. The J segment lost 4 bases and the V segment lost 4 bases, leaving 9 bases of the junction unmatched. The sequenced sample consisted of PBMCs or a T cell subset sorted from them (not recorded which). The TCR was taken from a man aged 18 to 30 who had mild COVID-19 (a few samples of this study predate the infection). Cell type and time point are not known. The chain is built from TRBV5-1 and TRBJ2-3; TRBD1 matches at 10 bases. CDR3: CASSPQPGTGADTQYF. The CDR3 DNA is TGCGCCAGCAGCCCACAACCCGGGACAGGGGCAGATACGCAGTATTTT.